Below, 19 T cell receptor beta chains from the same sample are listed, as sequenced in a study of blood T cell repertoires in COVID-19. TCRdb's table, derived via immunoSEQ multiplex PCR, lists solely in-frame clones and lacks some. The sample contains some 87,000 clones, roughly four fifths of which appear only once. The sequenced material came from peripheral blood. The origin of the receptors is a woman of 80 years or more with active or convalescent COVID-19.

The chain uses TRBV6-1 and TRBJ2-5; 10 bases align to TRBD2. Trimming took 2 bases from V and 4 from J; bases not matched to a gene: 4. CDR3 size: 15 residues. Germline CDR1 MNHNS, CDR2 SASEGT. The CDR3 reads CASSESSGGAETQYF. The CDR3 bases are TGTGCCAGCAGTGAATCCAGCGGGGGGGCAGAGACCCAGTACTTC.

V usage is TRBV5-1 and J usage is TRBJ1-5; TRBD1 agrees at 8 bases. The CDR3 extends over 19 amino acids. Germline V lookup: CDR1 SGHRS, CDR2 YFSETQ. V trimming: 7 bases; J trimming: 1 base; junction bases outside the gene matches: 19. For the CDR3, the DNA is TGCGCCAGCTCTCGACGGCACAGGGGGTTGGTTGTGAGCAATCAGCCCCAGCATTTT. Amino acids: CASSRRHRGLVVSNQPQHF.

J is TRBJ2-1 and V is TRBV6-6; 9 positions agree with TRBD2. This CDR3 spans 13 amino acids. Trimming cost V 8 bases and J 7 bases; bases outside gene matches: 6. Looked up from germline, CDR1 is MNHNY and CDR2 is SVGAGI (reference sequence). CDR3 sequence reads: CASSKRGENEQFF. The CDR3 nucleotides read TGTGCCAGCTCGAAGCGGGGGGAAAATGAGCAGTTCTTC.

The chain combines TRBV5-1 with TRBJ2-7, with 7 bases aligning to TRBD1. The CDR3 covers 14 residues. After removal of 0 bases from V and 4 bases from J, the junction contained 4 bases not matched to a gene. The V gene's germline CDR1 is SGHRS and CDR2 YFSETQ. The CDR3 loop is CASSLGQGMYEQYF. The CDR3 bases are TGCGCCAGCAGCTTGGGACAGGGTATGTACGAGCAGTACTTC.

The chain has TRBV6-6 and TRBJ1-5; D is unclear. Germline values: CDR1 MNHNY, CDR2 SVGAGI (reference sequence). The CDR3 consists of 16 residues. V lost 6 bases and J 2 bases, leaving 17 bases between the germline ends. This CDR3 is CASSQIEDKGNQPQHF. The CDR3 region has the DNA TGTGCCAGCAGCCAGATCGAAGATAAAGGCAATCAGCCCCAGCATTTT.

The CDR3 DNA follows: TGTGCCAGCAGCCTCGGACTAGCGGGGGGTGCCGGGGAGCTGTTTTTT. It specifies CASSLGLAGGAGELFF. The rearrangement links TRBV9 to TRBJ2-2; 14 bases map to TRBD2. CDR1 is SGDLS, CDR2 YYNGEE, per germline. J lost 6 bases, V lost 4 bases, and 5 bases had no gene match. The CDR3 totals 16 residues.

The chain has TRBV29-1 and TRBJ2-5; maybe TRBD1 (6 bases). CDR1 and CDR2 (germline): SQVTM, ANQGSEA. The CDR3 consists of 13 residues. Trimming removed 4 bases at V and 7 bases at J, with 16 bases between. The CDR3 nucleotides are TGCAGCGTTGCAGGACAGTTGCGACGGACCCAGTACTTC. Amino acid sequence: CSVAGQLRRTQYF.

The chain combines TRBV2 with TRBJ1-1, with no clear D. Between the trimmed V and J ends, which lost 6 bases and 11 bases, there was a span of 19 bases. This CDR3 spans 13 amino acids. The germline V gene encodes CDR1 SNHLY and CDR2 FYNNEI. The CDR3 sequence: CASSQEGPVYAFF. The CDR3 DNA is TGTGCCAGCAGCCAGGAGGGTCCGGTGTATGCTTTCTTT.

CDR3 DNA: TGTGCCAGCAGTCTTTTAGCGGGGGGCTCCTACGAGCAGTACTTC. Its protein is CASSLLAGGSYEQYF. This chain connects TRBV27 to TRBJ2-7; 10 bases agree with TRBD2. The CDR3 is 15 amino acids. Per the germline V gene, CDR1 is MNHEY and CDR2 is SMNVEV (reference sequence). J lost 0 bases, V lost 5 bases, and 4 bases had no gene match.

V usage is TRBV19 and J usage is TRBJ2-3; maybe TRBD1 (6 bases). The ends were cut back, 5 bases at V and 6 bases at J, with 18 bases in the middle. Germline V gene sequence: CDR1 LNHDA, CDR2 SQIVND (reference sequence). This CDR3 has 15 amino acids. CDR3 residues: CASSSTGILRDTQYF. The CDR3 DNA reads TGTGCCAGTAGTTCAACAGGGATCTTGAGGGATACGCAGTATTTT.

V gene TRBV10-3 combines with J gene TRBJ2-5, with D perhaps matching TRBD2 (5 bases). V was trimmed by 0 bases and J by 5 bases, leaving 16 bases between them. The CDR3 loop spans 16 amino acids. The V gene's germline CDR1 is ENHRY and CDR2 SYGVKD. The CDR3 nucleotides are TGTGCCATCAGTGAGTCAAGACACCGGTCGGGGGAGACCCAGTACTTC. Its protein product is CAISESRHRSGETQYF.

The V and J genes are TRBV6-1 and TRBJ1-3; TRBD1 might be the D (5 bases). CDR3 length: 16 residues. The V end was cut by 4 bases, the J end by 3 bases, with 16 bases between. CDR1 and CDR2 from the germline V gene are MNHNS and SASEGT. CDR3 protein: CASSAPGGVHGNTIYF. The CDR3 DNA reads TGTGCCAGCAGTGCTCCCGGAGGGGTACATGGAAACACCATATATTTT.

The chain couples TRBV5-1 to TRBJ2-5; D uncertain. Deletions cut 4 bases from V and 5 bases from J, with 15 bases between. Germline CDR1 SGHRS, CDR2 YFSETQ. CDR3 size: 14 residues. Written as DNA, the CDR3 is TGCGCCAGCAGCCCCGATCCCGGTTGGGAGACCCAGTACTTC. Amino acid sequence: CASSPDPGWETQYF.

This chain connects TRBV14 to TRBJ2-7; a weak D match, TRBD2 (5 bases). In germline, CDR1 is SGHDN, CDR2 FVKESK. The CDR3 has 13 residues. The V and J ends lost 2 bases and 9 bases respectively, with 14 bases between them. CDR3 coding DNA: TGTGCCAGCAGCCAATCCCTAGGCGAGGGGCAGTACTTC. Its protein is CASSQSLGEGQYF.

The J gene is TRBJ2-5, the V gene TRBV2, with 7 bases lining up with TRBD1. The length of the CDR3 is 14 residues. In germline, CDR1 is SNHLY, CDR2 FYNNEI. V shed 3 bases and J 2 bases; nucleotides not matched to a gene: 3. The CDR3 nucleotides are TGTGCCAGCAGTGACGGGGACAGACAAGAGACCCAGTACTTC. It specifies CASSDGDRQETQYF.

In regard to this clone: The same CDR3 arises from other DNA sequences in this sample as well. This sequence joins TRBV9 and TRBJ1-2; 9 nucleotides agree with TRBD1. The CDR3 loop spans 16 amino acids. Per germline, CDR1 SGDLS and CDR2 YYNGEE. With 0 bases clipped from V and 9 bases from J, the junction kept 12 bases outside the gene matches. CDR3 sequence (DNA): TGTGCCAGCAGCGTAGCTTTATCGGGACAGGGAACACGCTACACCTTC. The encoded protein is CASSVALSGQGTRYTF.

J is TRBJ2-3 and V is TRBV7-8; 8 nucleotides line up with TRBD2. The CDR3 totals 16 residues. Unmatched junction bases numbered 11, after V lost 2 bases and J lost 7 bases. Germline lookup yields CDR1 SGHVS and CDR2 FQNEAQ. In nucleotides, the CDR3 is TGTGCCAGCAGCTTATGGGCGGGGGGCCTTGGGAATACGCAGTATTTT. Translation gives CASSLWAGGLGNTQYF.

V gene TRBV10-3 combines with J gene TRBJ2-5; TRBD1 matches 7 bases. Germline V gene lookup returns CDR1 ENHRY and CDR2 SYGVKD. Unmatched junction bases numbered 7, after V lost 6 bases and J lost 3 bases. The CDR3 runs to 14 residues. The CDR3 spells CAIRGTADKETQYF. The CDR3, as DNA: TGTGCCATCAGAGGGACAGCGGACAAAGAGACCCAGTACTTC.

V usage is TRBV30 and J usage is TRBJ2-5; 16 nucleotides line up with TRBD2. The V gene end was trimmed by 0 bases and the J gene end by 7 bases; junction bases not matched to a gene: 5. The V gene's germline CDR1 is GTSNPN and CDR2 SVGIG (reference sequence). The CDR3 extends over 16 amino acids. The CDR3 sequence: CAWSVEGLAGGWTQYF. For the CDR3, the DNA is TGTGCCTGGAGTGTAGAGGGACTAGCGGGGGGGTGGACCCAGTACTTC.